This T cell receptor beta chain stems from a study of cytomegalovirus exposure and HLA in healthy donors. The CDR3 totals 15 residues. V was pared by 2 bases and J by 3 bases, with 2 bases of the junction left unmatched. CDR1 SGHAT and CDR2 FQNNGV come from the germline V gene. The PCR contained 60 Vbeta and 13 Jbeta primers. Method: immunoSEQ multiplex PCR; TCRdb's copy keeps in-frame clones and lacks some. This sample has just over 85,000 clones, with 65% to 80% found just once. The clonotype comes from a middle-aged man in good health and CMV-seronegative. Specimen: PBMCs. The chain combines TRBV11-2 with TRBJ1-3; TRBD1 agrees at 9 bases. The CDR3 bases are TGTGCCAGCAGCTTAACAGGGGGCGTTGGAAACACCATATATTTT. This codes for CASSLTGGVGNTIYF.